What follows describes a single T cell receptor beta chain. The sample comes from a study of blood T cell repertoires in COVID-19. Study as a whole: From the United States, Italy and Spain came samples of acute and convalescent COVID-19.

Clones were sequenced by immunoSEQ multiplex PCR, and TCRdb holds only the in-frame ones, with some missing. This table holds about 24,000 clones, approximately 75% found once. The CDR3 has 13 residues. Trimming pared 0 bases from V and 7 bases from J, leaving 9 bases between. Germline V CDR1 and CDR2: LNHDA, SQIVND (reference sequence). The gene calls are TRBV19 and TRBJ1-1; D remains unclear. Sequenced input: peripheral blood. This receptor was identified in a woman aged 70-85 years with COVID-19, enrolled during active disease. The CDR3: CASSIEWESEAFF. In DNA form, the CDR3 reads TGTGCCAGTAGTATAGAATGGGAGAGTGAAGCTTTCTTT. Combining the CDR3 with reference TRBV19 and TRBJ1-1 gives the whole variable domain DGGITQSPKYLFRKEGQNVTLSCEQNLNHDAMYWYRQDPGQGLRLIYYSQIVNDFQKGDIAEGYSVSREKKESFPLTVTSAQKNPTAFYLCASSIEWESEAFFGQGTRLTVV.